This TCR beta chain was sequenced during a study of T cells after yellow fever vaccination. Regarding the study as a whole: In post-booster samples, most primary-vaccination clones reappeared (approximately 96% CD4, approximately 91% CD8).

TCRdb ran MiXCR on the 5' RACE reads and lists one entry per CDR3 protein. Of approximately 550,000 distinct CDR3 sequences detected, about 19% appear once; the ten largest clones hold roughly an eighth. Only a few counts were recorded for this clonotype. Its antigen is currently unknown. Germline V gene data show CDR1 as SGHAT and CDR2 as FQNNGV. Trimming at V came to 5 bases and at J to 4 bases, leaving 9 bases not matched to a gene. CDR3 length: 15 residues. This chain uses TRBV11-2 with TRBJ2-5; 8 nucleotides line up with TRBD2. Specimen: PBMCs, collected 15 days after the yellow fever booster vaccination. The source is a man aged 25 to 40 who received the YFV17D yellow fever vaccine. The CDR3, as DNA: TGTGCCAGCAGCACCCAGCCGGGACTAGTAGAGACCCAGTACTTC. Translation gives CASSTQPGLVETQYF.